A single sample gave rise to the 4 T cell receptor beta chains below, sequenced in a study of shared clonotypes between healthy human individuals. Some clones are missing from TCRdb's copy, which holds only in-frame ones; the method was immunoSEQ multiplex PCR. The sample carries 2 million to 2.5 million clones, approximately 96% recorded once. The specimen was naive CD4+ T cells sorted from blood. Subset in this sample: CD45RA+ positively selected. These receptors were taken from a man aged 18 to 29 in good health.

The V call is TRBV7-2, the J call TRBJ2-7, with TRBD2 as a possible D gene (5 bases). Deletions cut 1 base from V and 2 bases from J, with 9 bases between. CDR3 length: 14 residues. CDR1 SGHTA and CDR2 FQGNSA come from the germline V gene. In DNA form, the CDR3 reads TGTGCCAGCAGCTTAGGGGGAGTACCCTACGAGCAGTACTTC. Its protein is CASSLGGVPYEQYF.

The chain uses TRBV18 and TRBJ1-1; D is unresolved. Per the germline V gene, CDR1 is KGHSH and CDR2 is LQKENI. The CDR3 length is 15 residues. Deletions cut 3 bases from V and 5 bases from J, with 16 bases between. The CDR3 DNA follows: TGTGCCAGCTCACCCAGACATGAGGCTGGGACTGAAGCTTTCTTT. Protein sequence: CASSPRHEAGTEAFF.

The CDR3 nucleotides read TGTGCCAGTAGTATAGTACAGCTCGGGAATCAGCCCCAGCATTTT. Translated, it gives CASSIVQLGNQPQHF. The V and J genes are TRBV19 and TRBJ1-5; D not certain. The germline V gene has CDR1 LNHDA and CDR2 SQIVND (reference sequence). The V end lost 1 base, the J end lost 4 bases, and 11 bases lay between the germline ends. This CDR3 has 15 residues.

The chain employs TRBV7-3 and TRBJ2-7; no definite D call. This CDR3 is 14 amino acids long. V was cut by 5 bases and J by 2 bases, with 13 bases left in between. Germline V gene lookup returns CDR1 SGHTA and CDR2 FQGTGA. The CDR3 bases are TGTGCCAGCAGCCCTGGGCATTCCACCTACGAGCAGTACTTC. Translated, it gives CASSPGHSTYEQYF.